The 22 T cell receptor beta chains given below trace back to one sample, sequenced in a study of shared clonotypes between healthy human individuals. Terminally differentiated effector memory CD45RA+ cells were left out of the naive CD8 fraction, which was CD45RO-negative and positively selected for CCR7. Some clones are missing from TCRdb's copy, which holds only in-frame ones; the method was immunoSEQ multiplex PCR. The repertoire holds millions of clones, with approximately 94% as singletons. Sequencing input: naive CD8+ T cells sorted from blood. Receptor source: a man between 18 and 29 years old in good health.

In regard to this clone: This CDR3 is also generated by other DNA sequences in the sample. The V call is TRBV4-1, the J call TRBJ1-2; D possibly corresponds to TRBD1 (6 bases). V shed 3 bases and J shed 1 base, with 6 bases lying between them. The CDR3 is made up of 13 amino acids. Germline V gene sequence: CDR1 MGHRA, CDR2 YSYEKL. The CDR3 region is CASSQDSNYGYTF. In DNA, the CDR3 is TGCGCCAGCAGCCAGGACAGTAACTATGGCTACACCTTC.

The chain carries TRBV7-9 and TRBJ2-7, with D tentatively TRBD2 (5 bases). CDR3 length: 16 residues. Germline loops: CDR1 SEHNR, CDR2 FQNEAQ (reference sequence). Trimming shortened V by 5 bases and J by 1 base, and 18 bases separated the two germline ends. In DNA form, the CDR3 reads TGTGCCAGCAGCCACGAGGGTACGGTTCGTTCCTACGAGCAGTACTTC. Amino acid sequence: CASSHEGTVRSYEQYF.

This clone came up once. CDR3: CASSQDPGTASYEQYF. The CDR3 bases are TGCGCCAGCAGCCAAGATCCGGGGACAGCATCCTACGAGCAGTACTTC. The V gene is TRBV4-3, the J gene TRBJ2-7; 7 bases agree with TRBD1. The CDR3 length is 16 residues. The J segment lost 1 base and the V segment lost 0 bases, leaving 6 bases of the junction unmatched. CDR1 is LGHNA and CDR2 is YSLEER in the germline V gene.

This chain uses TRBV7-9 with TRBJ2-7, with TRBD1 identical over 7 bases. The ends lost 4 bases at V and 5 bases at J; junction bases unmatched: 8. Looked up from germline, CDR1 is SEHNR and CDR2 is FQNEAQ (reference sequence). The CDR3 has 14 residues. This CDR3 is CASSSDRVGDEQYF. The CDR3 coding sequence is TGTGCCAGCAGCTCCGACAGGGTGGGGGACGAGCAGTACTTC.

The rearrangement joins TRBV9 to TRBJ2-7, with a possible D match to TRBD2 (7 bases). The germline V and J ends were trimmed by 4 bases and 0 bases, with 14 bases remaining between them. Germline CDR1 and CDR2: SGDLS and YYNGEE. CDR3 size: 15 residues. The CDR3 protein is CASSPAAGASYEQYF. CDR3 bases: TGTGCCAGCAGCCCCGCCGCGGGGGCCTCCTACGAGCAGTACTTC.

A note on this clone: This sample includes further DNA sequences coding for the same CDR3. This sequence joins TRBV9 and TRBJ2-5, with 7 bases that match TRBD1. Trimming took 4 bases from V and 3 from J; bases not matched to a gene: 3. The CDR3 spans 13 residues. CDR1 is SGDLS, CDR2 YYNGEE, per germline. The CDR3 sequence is CASSPGTEETQYF. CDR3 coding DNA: TGTGCCAGCAGCCCCGGGACAGAAGAGACCCAGTACTTC. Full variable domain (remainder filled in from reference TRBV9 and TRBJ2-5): DSGVTQTPKHLITATGQRVTLRCSPRSGDLSVYWYQQSLDQGLQFLIQYYNGEERAKGNILERFSAQQFPDLHSELNLSSLELGDSALYFCASSPGTEETQYFGPGTRLLVL.

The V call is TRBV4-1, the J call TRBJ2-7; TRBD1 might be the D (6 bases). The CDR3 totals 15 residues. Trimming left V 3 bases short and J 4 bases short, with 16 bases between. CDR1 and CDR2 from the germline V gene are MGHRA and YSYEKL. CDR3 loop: CASSQKDSPTYEQYF. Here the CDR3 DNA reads TGCGCCAGCAGCCAGAAGGACAGTCCTACTTACGAGCAGTACTTC.

Here the CDR3 DNA reads TGTGCCAGCAGCTCGACAGGGGATCCGCAGCCCCAGCATTTT. Amino acids: CASSSTGDPQPQHF. The genes are TRBV9 and TRBJ1-5, with 8 bases matching TRBD1. With V trimmed by 4 bases and J by 7 bases, 7 bases remained unmatched. This CDR3 region has 14 residues. Germline assignment: CDR1 SGDLS and CDR2 YYNGEE.

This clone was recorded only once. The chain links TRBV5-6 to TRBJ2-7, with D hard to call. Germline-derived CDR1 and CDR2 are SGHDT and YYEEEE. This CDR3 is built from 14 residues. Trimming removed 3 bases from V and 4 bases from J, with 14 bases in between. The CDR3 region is CASSWSDFGYEQYF. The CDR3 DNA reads TGTGCCAGCAGCTGGTCGGATTTCGGGTACGAGCAGTACTTC.

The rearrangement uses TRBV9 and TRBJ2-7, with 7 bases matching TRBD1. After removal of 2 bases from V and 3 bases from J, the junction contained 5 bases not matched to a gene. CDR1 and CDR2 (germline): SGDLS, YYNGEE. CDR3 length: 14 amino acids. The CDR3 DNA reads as TGTGCCAGCAGCGTGGCCAACAGGGGCTACGAGCAGTACTTC. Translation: CASSVANRGYEQYF.

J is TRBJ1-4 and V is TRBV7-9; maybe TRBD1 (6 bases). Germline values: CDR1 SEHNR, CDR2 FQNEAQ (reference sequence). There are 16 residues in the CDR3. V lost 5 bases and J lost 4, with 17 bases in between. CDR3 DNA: TGTGCCAGCAGCCCACCCGACAGGCCCATTAATGAAAAACTGTTTTTT. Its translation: CASSPPDRPINEKLFF.

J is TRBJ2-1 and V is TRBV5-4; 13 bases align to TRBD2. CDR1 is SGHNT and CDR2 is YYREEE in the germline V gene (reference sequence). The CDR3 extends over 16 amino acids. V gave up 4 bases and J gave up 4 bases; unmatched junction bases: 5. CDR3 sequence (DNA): TGTGCCAGCAGCCGGACTAGCGGGAGTAGGTACAATGAGCAGTTCTTC. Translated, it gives CASSRTSGSRYNEQFF.

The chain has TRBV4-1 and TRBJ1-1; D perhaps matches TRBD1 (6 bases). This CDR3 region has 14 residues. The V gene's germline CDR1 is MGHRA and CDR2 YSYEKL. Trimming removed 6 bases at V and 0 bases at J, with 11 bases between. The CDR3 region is CASSPQGMNTEAFF. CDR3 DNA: TGCGCCAGCAGTCCACAGGGAATGAACACTGAAGCTTTCTTT.

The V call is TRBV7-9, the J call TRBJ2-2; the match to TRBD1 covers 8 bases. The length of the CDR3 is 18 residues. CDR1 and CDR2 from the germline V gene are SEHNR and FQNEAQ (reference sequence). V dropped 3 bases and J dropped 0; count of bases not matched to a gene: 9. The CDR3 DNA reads TGTGCCAGCAGCTTTCTTGAGGGACAGGCGCCGAACACCGGGGAGCTGTTTTTT. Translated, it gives CASSFLEGQAPNTGELFF.

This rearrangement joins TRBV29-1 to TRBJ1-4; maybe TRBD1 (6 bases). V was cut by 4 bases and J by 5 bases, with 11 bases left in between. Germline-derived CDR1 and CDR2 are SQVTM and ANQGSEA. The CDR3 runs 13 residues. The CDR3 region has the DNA TGCAGCGTTGTGGGGGCGGACAATGAAAAACTGTTTTTT. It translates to CSVVGADNEKLFF.

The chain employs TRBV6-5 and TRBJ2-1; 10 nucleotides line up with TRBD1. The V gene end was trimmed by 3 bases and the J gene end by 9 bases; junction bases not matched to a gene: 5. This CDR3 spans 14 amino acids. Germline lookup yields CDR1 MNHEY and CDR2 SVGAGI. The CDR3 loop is CASSYETGGIEQFF. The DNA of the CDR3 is TGTGCCAGCAGTTATGAGACAGGGGGCATTGAGCAGTTCTTC.

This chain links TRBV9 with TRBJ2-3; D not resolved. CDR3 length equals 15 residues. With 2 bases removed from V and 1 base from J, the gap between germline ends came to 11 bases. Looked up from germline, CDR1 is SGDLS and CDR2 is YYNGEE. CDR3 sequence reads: CASSVFEYRTDTQYF. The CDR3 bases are TGTGCCAGCAGCGTTTTCGAATACCGCACAGATACGCAGTATTTT. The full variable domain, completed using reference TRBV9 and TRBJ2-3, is DSGVTQTPKHLITATGQRVTLRCSPRSGDLSVYWYQQSLDQGLQFLIQYYNGEERAKGNILERFSAQQFPDLHSELNLSSLELGDSALYFCASSVFEYRTDTQYFGPGTRLTVL.

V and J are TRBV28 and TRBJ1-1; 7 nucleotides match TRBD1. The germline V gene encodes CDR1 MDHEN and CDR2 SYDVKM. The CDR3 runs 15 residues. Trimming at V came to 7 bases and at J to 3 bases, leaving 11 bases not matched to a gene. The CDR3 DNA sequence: TGTGCCAGCACCGAGGACAGGTTCAGCGACACTGAAGCTTTCTTT. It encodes CASTEDRFSDTEAFF.

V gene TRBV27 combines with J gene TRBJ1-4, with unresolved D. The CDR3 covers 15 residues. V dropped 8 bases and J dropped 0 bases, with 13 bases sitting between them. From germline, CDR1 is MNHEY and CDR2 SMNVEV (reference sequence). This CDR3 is CASGSQVPTNEKLFF. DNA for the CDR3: TGTGCCAGCGGATCGCAGGTGCCAACTAATGAAAAACTGTTTTTT. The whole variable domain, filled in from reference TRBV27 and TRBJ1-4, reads EAQVTQNPRYLITVTGKKLTVTCSQNMNHEYMSWYRQDPGLGLRQIYYSMNVEVTDKGDVPEGYKVSRKEKRNFPLILESPSPNQTSLYFCASGSQVPTNEKLFFGSGTQLSVL.

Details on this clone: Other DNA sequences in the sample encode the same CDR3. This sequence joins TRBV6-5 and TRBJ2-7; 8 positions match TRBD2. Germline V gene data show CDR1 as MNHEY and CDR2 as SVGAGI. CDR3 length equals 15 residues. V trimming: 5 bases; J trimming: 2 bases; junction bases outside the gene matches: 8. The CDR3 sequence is CASSPLAGGPYEQYF. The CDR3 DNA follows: TGTGCCAGCAGTCCCCTTGCGGGAGGACCCTACGAGCAGTACTTC.

CDR3 DNA: TGTGCCAGCAGCGGCAGACTAGCGGGAGTCACAGATACGCAGTATTTT. Protein product: CASSGRLAGVTDTQYF. The chain couples TRBV11-2 to TRBJ2-3; 12 positions match TRBD2. The length of the CDR3 is 16 residues. V gave up 5 bases and J gave up 2 bases; unmatched junction bases: 5. Germline lookup yields CDR1 SGHAT and CDR2 FQNNGV.

CDR3 in amino acids: CASSRYLAGGDTQYF. DNA of the CDR3: TGTGCCAGCAGCCGCTACTTAGCGGGGGGGGATACGCAGTATTTT. The chain combines TRBV7-2 with TRBJ2-3; 11 bases align to TRBD2. The V gene's germline CDR1 is SGHTA and CDR2 FQGNSA. This CDR3 spans 15 amino acids. Unmatched junction bases numbered 7, after V lost 5 bases and J lost 6 bases.